What follows are 17 T cell receptor beta chains derived from one specimen sequenced in a study of CD8 T cells in Susac syndrome. Random hexamers were used to reverse transcribe 0.5 to 1 ug of RNA. Using its own MiXCR run on the immunoSEQ multiplex PCR reads, TCRdb lists one record per CDR3 protein. The data show 210,000 or so distinct CDR3 sequences, with about 94% seen just once and around 0.15% held by the top ten. Sequenced: CD8+ T cells from PBMCs. These receptors were taken from a human donor with multiple sclerosis.

This chain connects TRBV5-4 to TRBJ2-3; D remains unclear. The V gene's germline CDR1 is SGHNT and CDR2 YYREEE (reference sequence). This CDR3 is 14 amino acids long. V was cut by 3 bases and J by 1 base, with 9 bases left in between. CDR3 loop: CASSSSGRTDTQYF. The DNA of the CDR3 is TGTGCCAGCAGCTCGTCAGGACGCACAGATACGCAGTATTTT.

The V call is TRBV20-1, the J call TRBJ2-3, with 7 bases that match TRBD2. The CDR3 covers 13 residues. V was pared by 2 bases and J by 4 bases, with 3 bases of the junction left unmatched. The germline gives CDR1 DFQATT, CDR2 SNEGSKA (reference sequence). For the CDR3, the DNA is TGCAGTGCTAGAAGTAGCGGGCCAGATACGCAGTATTTT. Amino acids: CSARSSGPDTQYF.

The V gene is TRBV2, the J gene TRBJ2-7; 9 positions agree with TRBD1. V shed 10 bases, J shed 9 bases, and the junction held 19 bases outside the gene matches. CDR3 length: 15 amino acids. Germline V lookup: CDR1 SNHLY, CDR2 FYNNEI. The CDR3 coding sequence is TGTGCCATCCTATTACCGGGACAGGGAAATGATGGGCAGTACTTC. This encodes CAILLPGQGNDGQYF.

V and J are TRBV7-9 and TRBJ2-4, with 7 bases matching TRBD2. The CDR3 has 13 residues. V was pared by 2 bases and J by 13 bases, with 8 bases of the junction left unmatched. Per germline, CDR1 SEHNR and CDR2 FQNEAQ (reference sequence). DNA of the CDR3: TGTGCCAGCAGCTTAATCGCGGGAGTCGGGCAGTACTTC. Translation gives CASSLIAGVGQYF.

The chain couples TRBV7-8 to TRBJ2-7; D might be TRBD1 or TRBD2, each matching 5 bases. Trimming removed 5 bases from V and 2 bases from J, with 16 bases in between. The CDR3 has 15 residues. CDR1 and CDR2 from the germline V gene are SGHVS and FQNEAQ. CDR3 coding DNA: TGTGCCAGCAGCGCCATCCGGGACCAAACCTACGAGCAGTACTTC. It yields the protein CASSAIRDQTYEQYF.

This chain links TRBV9 with TRBJ2-1; 12 positions match TRBD2. V lost 0 bases and J lost 5; bases outside the gene matches: 12. Germline V gene lookup returns CDR1 SGDLS and CDR2 YYNGEE. The CDR3 extends over 19 amino acids. CDR3 residues: CASSVAKTSGGAIHNEQFF. The CDR3 DNA is TGTGCCAGCAGCGTAGCGAAGACTAGCGGGGGCGCGATCCACAATGAGCAGTTCTTC.

The chain uses TRBV11-2 and TRBJ2-5; TRBD2 agrees at 10 bases. Trimming at V came to 2 bases and at J to 4 bases, leaving 4 bases not matched to a gene. Germline CDR1 SGHAT, CDR2 FQNNGV. The CDR3 has 15 residues. The CDR3: CASSLMASGGETQYF. DNA for the CDR3: TGTGCCAGCAGCTTAATGGCTAGCGGGGGAGAGACCCAGTACTTC.

The chain joins TRBV21-1 to TRBJ2-2; no check of the table's D call, TRBD2, against the DNA was made. TRBV21-1 corresponds to a pseudogene. The CDR3 is 16 residues long. The CDR3 protein is CARLRTSGGAGGELFF. The DNA of the CDR3 is TGTGCCAGGCTAAGGACTAGCGGGGGGGCCGGCGGGGAGCTGTTTTTT.

The chain recombines TRBV3-1 with TRBJ2-1; D could derive from TRBD1 or TRBD2 (5 bases each). The V gene lost 4 bases and the J gene lost 8 bases, with 12 bases spanning the gap. Germline CDR1 is LGHDT and CDR2 is YNNKEL (reference sequence). The CDR3 extends over 13 amino acids. CDR3 DNA sequence: TGTGCCAGCAGCCGGGGGAAGATAGATGAGCAGTTCTTC. This gives the protein CASSRGKIDEQFF.

The genes are TRBV10-3 and TRBJ1-3; D uncertain. Trimming took 2 bases from V and 0 from J, leaving 11 bases between them. CDR1 is ENHRY, CDR2 SYGVKD, per germline. This CDR3 is 16 amino acids long. Here the CDR3 reads CAISEDPLISGNTIYF. For the CDR3, the DNA is TGTGCCATCAGTGAGGACCCTCTCATCTCTGGAAACACCATATATTTT.

The rearrangement links TRBV6-5 to TRBJ1-4; unclear D gene. CDR1 and CDR2 (germline): MNHEY, SVGAGI. V dropped 5 bases and J dropped 12 bases, with 16 bases sitting between them. This CDR3 has 13 residues. The CDR3 region has the DNA TGTGCCAGCAGTCCCACATTTTTAGCGGAACTGTTTTTT. This sequence encodes CASSPTFLAELFF.

V gene TRBV5-6 combines with J gene TRBJ2-7; 10 nucleotides align to TRBD2. Looked up from germline, CDR1 is SGHDT and CDR2 is YYEEEE. This CDR3 spans 15 amino acids. After removal of 4 bases from V and 1 base from J, the junction contained 5 bases not matched to a gene. As DNA, the CDR3 is TGTGCCAGCAGCCCTGGGACTAGCGTTTCCTACGAGCAGTACTTC. The encoded protein is CASSPGTSVSYEQYF.

The CDR3 region is CASSYSRASDGELFF. CDR3 in DNA: TGTGCCAGCAGTTACTCACGCGCCAGCGACGGGGAGCTGTTTTTT. The chain has TRBV6-5 and TRBJ2-2; D not certain. The CDR3 contains 15 residues. The V end lost 0 bases, the J end lost 7 bases, and 12 bases lay between the germline ends. Germline lookup yields CDR1 MNHEY and CDR2 SVGAGI.

The count of this clonotype is one. The rearrangement uses TRBV7-9 and TRBJ1-2; D might be TRBD1 (5 bases). In germline, CDR1 is SEHNR, CDR2 FQNEAQ (reference sequence). The CDR3 consists of 15 residues. The germline V and J ends were trimmed by 5 bases and 0 bases, with 13 bases remaining between them. The CDR3 is CASSGPQATNYGYTF. Written as DNA, the CDR3 is TGTGCCAGCAGCGGCCCACAGGCTACTAACTATGGCTACACCTTC. Based on the CDR3 plus reference TRBV7-9 and TRBJ1-2, the full variable domain is DTGVSQNPRHKITKRGQNVTFRCDPISEHNRLYWYRQTLGQGPEFLTYFQNEAQLEKSRLLSDRFSAERPKGSFSTLEIQRTEQGDSAMYLCASSGPQATNYGYTFGSGTRLTVV.

The chain combines TRBV30 with TRBJ2-3; D unresolved. CDR3 size: 13 residues. V was pared by 5 bases and J by 3 bases, with 12 bases between. Germline V CDR1 and CDR2: GTSNPN, SVGIG (reference sequence). The CDR3 bases are TGTGCCTGGGACTTGACTGGGACAGATACGCAGTATTTT. It encodes CAWDLTGTDTQYF.

This chain joins TRBV12-3 or TRBV12-4 and TRBJ2-3, with D possibly being TRBD1 (5 bases). The CDR3 runs to 16 residues. V lost 5 bases to trimming and J lost 4 bases, with 19 bases between them. As DNA, the CDR3 is TGTGCCAGCAGTAGTAAACCAGGGCGAGGTCCAGATACGCAGTATTTT. Translation: CASSSKPGRGPDTQYF.

This chain joins TRBV7-9 and TRBJ1-5, with 8 bases that match TRBD1. Germline values: CDR1 SEHNR, CDR2 FQNEAQ (reference sequence). The CDR3 runs 14 residues. Losses at the gene ends were 3 bases for V and 5 bases for J; bases not matched to a gene: 3. CDR3 sequence reads: CASSFDRGDQPQHF. CDR3 coding DNA: TGTGCCAGCAGCTTCGACAGGGGAGATCAGCCCCAGCATTTT.